This TCR beta chain was sequenced during a study of technical replicates of blood from several donors. TCRdb keeps only in-frame clones here, not all; method: immunoSEQ multiplex PCR. The data hold fewer than 85,000 clones, with 96% observed a single time. Germline CDR1 and CDR2: SEHNR and FQNEAQ (reference sequence). The CDR3 has 14 amino acids. J gave up 6 bases and V 3 bases, and 4 bases lay outside the gene matches. The chain recombines TRBV7-9 with TRBJ2-3; TRBD2 aligns across 9 bases. The sample taken for sequencing was T cells isolated from PBMCs. This receptor was obtained from a human donor in good health. The CDR3 spells CASSFGTSMDTQYF. Here the CDR3 DNA reads TGTGCCAGCAGCTTCGGGACTAGCATGGATACGCAGTATTTT. Looking up the rest from reference TRBV7-9 and TRBJ2-3 gives the full variable domain: DTGVSQNPRHKITKRGQNVTFRCDPISEHNRLYWYRQTLGQGPEFLTYFQNEAQLEKSRLLSDRFSAERPKGSFSTLEIQRTEQGDSAMYLCASSFGTSMDTQYFGPGTRLTVL.